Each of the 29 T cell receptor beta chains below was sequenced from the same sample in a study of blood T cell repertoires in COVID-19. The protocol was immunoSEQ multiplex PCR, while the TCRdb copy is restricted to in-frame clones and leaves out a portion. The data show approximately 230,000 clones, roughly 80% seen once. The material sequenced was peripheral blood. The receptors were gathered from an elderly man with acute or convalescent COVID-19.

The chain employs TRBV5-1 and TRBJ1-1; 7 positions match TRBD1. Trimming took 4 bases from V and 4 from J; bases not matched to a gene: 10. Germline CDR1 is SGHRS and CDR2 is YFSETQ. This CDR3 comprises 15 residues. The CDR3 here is CASSPRPGTATEAFF. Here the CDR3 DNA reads TGCGCCAGCAGCCCCCGTCCTGGGACAGCCACTGAAGCTTTCTTT.

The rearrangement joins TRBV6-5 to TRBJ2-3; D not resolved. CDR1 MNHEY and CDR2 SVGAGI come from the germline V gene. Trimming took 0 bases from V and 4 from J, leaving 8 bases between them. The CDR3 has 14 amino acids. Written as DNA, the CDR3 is TGTGCCAGCAGTTACTCGACGGGTTCAGATACGCAGTATTTT. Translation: CASSYSTGSDTQYF.

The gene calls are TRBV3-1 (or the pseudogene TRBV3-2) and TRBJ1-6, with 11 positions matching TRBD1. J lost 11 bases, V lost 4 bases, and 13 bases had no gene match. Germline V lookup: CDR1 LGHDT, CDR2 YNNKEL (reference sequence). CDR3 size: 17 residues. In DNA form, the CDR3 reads TGTGCCAGCAGCCTAAACTCCGGGACAGGGGGATTGGCACCCCTCCACTTT. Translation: CASSLNSGTGGLAPLHF.

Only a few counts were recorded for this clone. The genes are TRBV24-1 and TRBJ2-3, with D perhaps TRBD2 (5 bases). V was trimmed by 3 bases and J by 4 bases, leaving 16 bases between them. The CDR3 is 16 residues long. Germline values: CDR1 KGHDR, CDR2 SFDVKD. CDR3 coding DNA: TGTGCCACCAGTGATCCTATCCAGCCGGAGGCAGATACGCAGTATTTT. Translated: CATSDPIQPEADTQYF.

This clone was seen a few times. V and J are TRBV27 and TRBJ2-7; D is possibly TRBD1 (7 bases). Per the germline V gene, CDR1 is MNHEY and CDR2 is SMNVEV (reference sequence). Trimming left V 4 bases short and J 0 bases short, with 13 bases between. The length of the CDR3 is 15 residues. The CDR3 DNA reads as TGTGCCAGCAGTTCCCGGAGGGGGCACTCCTACGAGCAGTACTTC. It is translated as CASSSRRGHSYEQYF.

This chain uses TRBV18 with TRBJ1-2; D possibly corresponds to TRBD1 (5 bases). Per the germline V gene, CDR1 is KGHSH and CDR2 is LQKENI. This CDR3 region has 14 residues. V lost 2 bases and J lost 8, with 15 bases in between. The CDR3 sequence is CASSPLKDTQGYTF. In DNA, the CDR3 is TGTGCCAGCTCACCATTAAAGGACACGCAAGGCTACACCTTC.

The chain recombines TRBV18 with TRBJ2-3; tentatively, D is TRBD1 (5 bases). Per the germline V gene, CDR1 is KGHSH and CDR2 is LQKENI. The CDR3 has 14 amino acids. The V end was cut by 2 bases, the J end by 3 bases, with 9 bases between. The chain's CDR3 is CASSPNRQTDTQYF. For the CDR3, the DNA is TGTGCCAGCTCACCAAACAGGCAGACAGATACGCAGTATTTT.

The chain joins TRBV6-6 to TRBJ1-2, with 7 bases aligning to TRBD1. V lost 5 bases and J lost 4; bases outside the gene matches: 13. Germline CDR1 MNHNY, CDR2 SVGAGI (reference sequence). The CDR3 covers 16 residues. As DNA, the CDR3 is TGTGCCAGCAGTCTACCCTCGACAGGGATCCTCTATGGCTACACCTTC. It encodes CASSLPSTGILYGYTF.

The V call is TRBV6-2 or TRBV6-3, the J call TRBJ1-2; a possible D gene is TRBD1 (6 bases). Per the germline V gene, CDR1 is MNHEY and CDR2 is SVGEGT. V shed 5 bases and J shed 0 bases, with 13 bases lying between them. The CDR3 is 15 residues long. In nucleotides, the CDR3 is TGTGCCAGCAGTCCCCCAAACAGGGCTAACTATGGCTACACCTTC. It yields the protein CASSPPNRANYGYTF.

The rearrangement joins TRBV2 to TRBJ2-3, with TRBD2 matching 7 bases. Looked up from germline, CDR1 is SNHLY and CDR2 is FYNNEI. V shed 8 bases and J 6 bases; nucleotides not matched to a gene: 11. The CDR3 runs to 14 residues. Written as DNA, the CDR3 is TGTGCCAGCTCCCGGGGGGAAGGGACCGATACGCAGTATTTT. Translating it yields CASSRGEGTDTQYF.

DNA of the CDR3: TGTGCCAGCTCTGCCCGACAATTCGAGGGGAACACTGAAGCTTTCTTT. This translates into CASSARQFEGNTEAFF. J is TRBJ1-1 and V is TRBV18; D is ambiguous. This CDR3 is built from 16 residues. The V gene's germline CDR1 is KGHSH and CDR2 LQKENI. With 6 bases removed from V and 1 base from J, the gap between germline ends came to 18 bases. The whole variable domain, remainder taken from reference TRBV18 and TRBJ1-1, is NAGVMQNPRHLVRRRGQEARLRCSPMKGHSHVYWYRQLPEEGLKFMVYLQKENIIDESGMPKERFSAEFPKEGPSILRIQQVVRGDSAAYFCASSARQFEGNTEAFFGQGTRLTVV.

Here the CDR3 DNA reads TGTGCCAGTAGTGTGGGACTGATCATCACCGGGGAGCTGTTTTTT. Translating it yields CASSVGLIITGELFF. The V gene is TRBV19, the J gene TRBJ2-2; D might be TRBD2 (6 bases). Germline CDR1 and CDR2: LNHDA and SQIVND (reference sequence). The CDR3 covers 15 residues. Trimming pared 5 bases from V and 4 bases from J, leaving 14 bases between.

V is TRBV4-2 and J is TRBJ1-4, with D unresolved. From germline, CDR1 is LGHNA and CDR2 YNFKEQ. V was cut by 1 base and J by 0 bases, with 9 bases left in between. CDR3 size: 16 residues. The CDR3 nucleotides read TGTGCCAGCAGCCAAGTTCACTCAACAACTAATGAAAAACTGTTTTTT. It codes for CASSQVHSTTNEKLFF.

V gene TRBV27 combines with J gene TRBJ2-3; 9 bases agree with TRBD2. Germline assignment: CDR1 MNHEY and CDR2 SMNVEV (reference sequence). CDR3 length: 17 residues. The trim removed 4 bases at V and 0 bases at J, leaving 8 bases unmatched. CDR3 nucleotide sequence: TGTGCCAGCAGTTCCCGTAGCGGGAGAGGGAGCACAGATACGCAGTATTTT. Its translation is CASSSRSGRGSTDTQYF.

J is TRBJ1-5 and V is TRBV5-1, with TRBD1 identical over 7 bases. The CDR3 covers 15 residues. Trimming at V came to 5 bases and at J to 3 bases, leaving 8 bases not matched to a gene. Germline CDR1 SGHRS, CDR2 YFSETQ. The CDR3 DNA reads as TGCGCCAGCAGACTTACAGGGGACCCCAATCAGCCCCAGCATTTT. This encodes CASRLTGDPNQPQHF.

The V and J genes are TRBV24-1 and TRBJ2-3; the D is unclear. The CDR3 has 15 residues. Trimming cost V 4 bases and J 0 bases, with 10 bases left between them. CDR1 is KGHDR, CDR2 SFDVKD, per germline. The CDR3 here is CATSDRSLSTDTQYF. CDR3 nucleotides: TGTGCCACCAGTGACAGATCCCTTAGCACAGATACGCAGTATTTT.

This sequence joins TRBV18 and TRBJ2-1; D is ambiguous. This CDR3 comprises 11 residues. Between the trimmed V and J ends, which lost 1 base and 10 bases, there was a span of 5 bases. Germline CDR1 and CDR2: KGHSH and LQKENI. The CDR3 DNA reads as TGTGCCAGCTCACCACGCGTCGAGCAGTTCTTC. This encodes CASSPRVEQFF.

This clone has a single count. The CDR3 sequence: CASSQRPGWPGELFF. In DNA, the CDR3 is TGTGCCAGCAGCCAACGACCAGGGTGGCCCGGGGAGCTGTTTTTT. This chain uses TRBV14 with TRBJ2-2; D might be TRBD1 (5 bases). The CDR3 covers 15 residues. The V end was cut by 2 bases, the J end by 6 bases, with 13 bases between. Per the germline V gene, CDR1 is SGHDN and CDR2 is FVKESK.

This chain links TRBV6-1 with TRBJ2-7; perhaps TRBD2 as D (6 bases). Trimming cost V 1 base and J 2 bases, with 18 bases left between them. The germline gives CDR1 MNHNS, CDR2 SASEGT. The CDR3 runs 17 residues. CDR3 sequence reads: CASSEGWGGISTYEQYF. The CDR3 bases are TGTGCCAGCAGTGAAGGTTGGGGCGGGATTTCCACCTACGAGCAGTACTTC.

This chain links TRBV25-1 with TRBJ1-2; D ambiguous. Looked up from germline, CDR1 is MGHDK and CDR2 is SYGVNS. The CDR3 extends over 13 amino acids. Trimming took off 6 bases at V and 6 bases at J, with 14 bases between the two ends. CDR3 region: CASSTHWRDGYTF. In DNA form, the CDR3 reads TGTGCCAGCAGCACCCATTGGCGGGATGGCTACACCTTC.

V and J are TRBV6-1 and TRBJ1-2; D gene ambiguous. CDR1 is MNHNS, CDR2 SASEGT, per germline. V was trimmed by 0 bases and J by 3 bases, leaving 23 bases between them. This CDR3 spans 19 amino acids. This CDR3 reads CASSEAGERRHGVYYGYTF. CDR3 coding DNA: TGTGCCAGCAGTGAAGCCGGAGAAAGGCGCCACGGGGTTTACTATGGCTACACCTTC.

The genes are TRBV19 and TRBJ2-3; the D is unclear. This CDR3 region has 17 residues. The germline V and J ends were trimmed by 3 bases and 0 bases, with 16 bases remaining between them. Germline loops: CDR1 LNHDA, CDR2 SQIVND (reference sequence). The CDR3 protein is CASSISNRLTSTDTQYF. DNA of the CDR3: TGTGCCAGTAGTATCTCGAACCGCCTGACTAGCACAGATACGCAGTATTTT.

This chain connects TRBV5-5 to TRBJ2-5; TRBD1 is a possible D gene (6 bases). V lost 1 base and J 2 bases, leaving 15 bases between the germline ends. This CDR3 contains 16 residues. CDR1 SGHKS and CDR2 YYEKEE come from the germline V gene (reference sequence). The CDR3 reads CASSLTGWARQETQYF. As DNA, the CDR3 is TGTGCCAGCAGCTTGACAGGGTGGGCGAGACAAGAGACCCAGTACTTC.

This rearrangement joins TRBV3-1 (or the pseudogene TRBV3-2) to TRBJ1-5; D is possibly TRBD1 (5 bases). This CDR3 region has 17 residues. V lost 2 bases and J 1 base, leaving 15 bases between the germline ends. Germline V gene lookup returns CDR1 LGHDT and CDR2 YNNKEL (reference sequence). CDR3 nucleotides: TGTGCCAGCAGCCAAATGTGGCAGGGTGGGAGCAATCAGCCCCAGCATTTT. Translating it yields CASSQMWQGGSNQPQHF.

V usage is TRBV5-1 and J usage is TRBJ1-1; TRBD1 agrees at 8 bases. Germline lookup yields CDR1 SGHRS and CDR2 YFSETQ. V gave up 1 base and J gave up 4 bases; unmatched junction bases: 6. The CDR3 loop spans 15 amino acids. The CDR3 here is CASSLTAGGGTEAFF. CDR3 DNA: TGCGCCAGCAGCTTGACCGCAGGGGGCGGCACTGAAGCTTTCTTT.

The CDR3: CASSPAGVASSYNEQFF. CDR3 DNA: TGTGCCAGCAGTCCCGCAGGGGTTGCCAGCTCCTACAATGAGCAGTTCTTC. This sequence joins TRBV27 and TRBJ2-1, with a possible D match to TRBD1 (6 bases). There are 17 residues in the CDR3. Per the germline V gene, CDR1 is MNHEY and CDR2 is SMNVEV (reference sequence). V was clipped by 5 bases and J by 0 bases, with 17 bases between them.

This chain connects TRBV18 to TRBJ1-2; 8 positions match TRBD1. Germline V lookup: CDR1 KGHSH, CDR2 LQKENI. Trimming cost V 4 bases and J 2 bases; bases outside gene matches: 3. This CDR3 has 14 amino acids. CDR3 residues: CASSLGQDNYGYTF. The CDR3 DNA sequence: TGTGCCAGCTCACTGGGACAGGACAACTATGGCTACACCTTC.

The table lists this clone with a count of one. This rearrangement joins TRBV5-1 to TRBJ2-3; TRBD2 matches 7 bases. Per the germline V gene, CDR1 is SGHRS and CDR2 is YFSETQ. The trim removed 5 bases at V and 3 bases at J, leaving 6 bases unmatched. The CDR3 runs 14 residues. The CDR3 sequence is CASSRGGGTDTQYF. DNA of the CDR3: TGCGCCAGCAGTCGGGGCGGGGGAACAGATACGCAGTATTTT.

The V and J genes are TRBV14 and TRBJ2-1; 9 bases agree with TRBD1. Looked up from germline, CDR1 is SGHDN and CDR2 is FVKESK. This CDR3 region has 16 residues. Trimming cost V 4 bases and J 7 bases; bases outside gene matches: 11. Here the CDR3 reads CASSRRGQGTLNEQFF. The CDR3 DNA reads TGTGCCAGCAGCCGCCGGGGACAGGGAACCTTGAATGAGCAGTTCTTC.